This T cell receptor (beta chain) is drawn from a study of beta chain features in type 1 diabetes. Study-wide results and caveats: Sequencing from cDNA could over-represent high-TCR-expressing cells. Shortening of TCRB CDR3s, moderate but significant, appeared in all four CD4+ subsets of Type 1 diabetes patients. Compared to healthy donors, patients appeared to have naive, central memory and Treg TCRB repertoires that were more alike.

This clone was observed a handful of times. What it binds is unknown. Germline assignment: CDR1 SGHRS and CDR2 YFSETQ. The CDR3 has 14 residues. V lost 4 bases, J lost 4 bases, and 7 bases stayed unmatched. It was via CD45RO/CCR7/CD25/CD127/CD95/CD27 that CD4+ naive, central memory, regulatory and stem cell-like memory cells were sorted. The investigators reverse transcribed all of the isolated RNA, so they sequenced expressed TCRB transcripts. The method was immunoSEQ multiplex PCR; TCRdb's version includes in-frame clones alone and lacks a portion of them. The sample records roughly 240,000 clones, 13% to 15% being singletons.

The sequencing sample was made of naive CD4+ T cells from blood. The clonotype originates from a middle-aged woman in good health. The V gene is TRBV5-1, the J gene TRBJ2-7, with 8 bases fitting TRBD2. The CDR3 DNA follows: TGCGCCAGCAGCCAAGGACTAGCAGATTACGAGCAGTACTTC. This translates into CASSQGLADYEQYF.